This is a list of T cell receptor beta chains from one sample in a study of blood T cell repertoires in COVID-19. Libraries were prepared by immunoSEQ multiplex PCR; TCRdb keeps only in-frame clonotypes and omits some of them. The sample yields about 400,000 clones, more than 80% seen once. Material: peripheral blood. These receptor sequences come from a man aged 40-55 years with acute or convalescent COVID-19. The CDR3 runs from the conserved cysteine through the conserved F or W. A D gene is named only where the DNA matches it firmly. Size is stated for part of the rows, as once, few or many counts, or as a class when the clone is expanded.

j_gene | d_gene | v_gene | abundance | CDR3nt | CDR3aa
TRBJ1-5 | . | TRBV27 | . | TGTGCCAGCAGTTGGCGGGGGAGGCAGCCCCAGCATTTT | CASSWRGRQPQHF
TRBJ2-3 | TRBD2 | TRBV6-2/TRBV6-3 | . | TGTGCCAGCAGTTCGACGTTTCCGGGACTACCCACAGATACGCAGTATTTT | CASSSTFPGLPTDTQYF
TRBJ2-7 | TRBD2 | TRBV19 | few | TGTGCCTCCGATGGGGGGAGGGCCCCCTACGAGCAGTACTTC | CASDGGRAPYEQYF
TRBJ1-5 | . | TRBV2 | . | TGTGCCAGCTGTGACGCAGGATATCAGCCCCAGCATTTT | CASCDAGYQPQHF
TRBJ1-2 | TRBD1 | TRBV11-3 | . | TGTGCCAGCAGCTTAAAAGACAGGGGCCTTTCCAACTATGGCTACACCTTC | CASSLKDRGLSNYGYTF
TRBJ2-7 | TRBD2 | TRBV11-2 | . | TGTGCCAGCAGCTTAGAATTCTCGGGAGGTGTCGAGCAGTACTTC | CASSLEFSGGVEQYF
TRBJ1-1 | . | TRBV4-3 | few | TGCGCCAGCAGCCAAGAAAGAGGGGGGGCGGGTCGGACTGAAGCTTTCTTT | CASSQERGGAGRTEAFF
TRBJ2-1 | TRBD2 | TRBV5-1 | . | TGCGCCAGCAGCTACCACGCAGGACAGCTTAAACACGGGACTAGCGGGACCCGCCCTAATGAGCAGTTCTTC | CASSYHAGQLKHGTSGTRPNEQFF
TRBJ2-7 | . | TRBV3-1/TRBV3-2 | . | TGTGCCAGCAGCCCACAGGGCTACGAGCAGTACTTC | CASSPQGYEQYF
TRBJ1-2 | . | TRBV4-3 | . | TGCGCCAGCAGCCAAGCCGGGACACCCAACTATGGCTACACCTTC | CASSQAGTPNYGYTF
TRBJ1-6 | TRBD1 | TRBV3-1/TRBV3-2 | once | TGTGCCAGCAGCAGACAGGGCTCGGACTATGGTTCACCCCTCCACTTT | CASSRQGSDYGSPLHF
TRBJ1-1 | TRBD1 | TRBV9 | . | TGTGCCAGCAGCGCGGGACAGGGGAACACTGAAGCTTTCTTT | CASSAGQGNTEAFF
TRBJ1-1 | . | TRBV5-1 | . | TGCGCCAGCAGCTTGGGCCCGGAGGCCGGCACTGAAGCTTTCTTT | CASSLGPEAGTEAFF
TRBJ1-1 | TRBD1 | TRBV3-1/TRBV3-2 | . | TGTGCCAGCAGCCACCGACAGGGGACACCTGAAGCTTTCTTT | CASSHRQGTPEAFF
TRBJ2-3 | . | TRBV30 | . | TGTGCCTGGAGTGTACTTCTGGGACTCACAGATACGCAGTATTTT | CAWSVLLGLTDTQYF
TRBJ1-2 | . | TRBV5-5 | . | TGTGCCAGCAGCAACGACAGGCCCATCTATGGCTACACCTTC | CASSNDRPIYGYTF
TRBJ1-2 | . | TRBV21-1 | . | TGTGCCAGCAAAACGAGGGGGCTTGACTATGGCTACACCTTC | CASKTRGLDYGYTF
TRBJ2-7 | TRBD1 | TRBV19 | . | TGTGCCAGTAGTAGGGCAGGGGGCGACTACGAGCAGTACTTC | CASSRAGGDYEQYF
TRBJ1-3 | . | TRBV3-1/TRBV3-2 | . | TGTGCCAGCAGCCAAGACACACGCTCTGGAAACACCATATATTTT | CASSQDTRSGNTIYF
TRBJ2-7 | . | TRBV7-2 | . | TGTGCCAGCAGCGAAGCCCAGGCGAGTTCCTACGAGCAGTACTTC | CASSEAQASSYEQYF
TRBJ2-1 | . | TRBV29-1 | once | TGCAGCGTGGCGGGTGGCTCCTACAATGAGCAGTTCTTC | CSVAGGSYNEQFF
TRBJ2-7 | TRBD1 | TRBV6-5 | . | TGTGCCAGCAGCATAAGACAGGGGCTCGAGCAGTACTTC | CASSIRQGLEQYF
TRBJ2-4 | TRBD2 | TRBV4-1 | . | TGCGCCAGCAGCCTCCAATACGGGGGAGGGTCTCAAAACATTCAGTACTTC | CASSLQYGGGSQNIQYF
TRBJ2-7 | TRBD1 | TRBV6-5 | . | TGTGCCAGCAGTTACTTAAGGACAGGGGATCCGGACGAGCAGTACTTC | CASSYLRTGDPDEQYF
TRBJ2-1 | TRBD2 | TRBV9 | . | TGTGCCAGCAGCGGTAGCGGGAGGCTCGACAATGAGCAGTTCTTC | CASSGSGRLDNEQFF
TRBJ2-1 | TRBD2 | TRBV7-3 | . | TGTGCCAGCGGACTAGCGGGGGGGAAGGTGTACAATGAGCAGTTCTTC | CASGLAGGKVYNEQFF
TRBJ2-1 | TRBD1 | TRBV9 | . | TGTGCCAGCAGCGGCATTTACAGGGGCAATGAGCAGTTCTTC | CASSGIYRGNEQFF
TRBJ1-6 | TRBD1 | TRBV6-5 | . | TGTGCCAGCAGTCGACAGGGAGCCACTTCACCCCTCCACTTT | CASSRQGATSPLHF
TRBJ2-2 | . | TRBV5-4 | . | TGTGCCAGCAGCCTGGGGCACGGGGAGCTGTTTTTT | CASSLGHGELFF
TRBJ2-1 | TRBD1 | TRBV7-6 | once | TGTGCCAGCAGCCCACAGGGGAGATCCTACAATGAGCAGTTCTTC | CASSPQGRSYNEQFF
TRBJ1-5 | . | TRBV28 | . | TGTGCCAGCAAGGACAGCTTGGCGCCCCAGCATTTT | CASKDSLAPQHF
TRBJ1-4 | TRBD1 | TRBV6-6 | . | TGTGCCAGCAGTTACCCGGGACAGGGAAGTGAAAAACTGTTTTTT | CASSYPGQGSEKLFF
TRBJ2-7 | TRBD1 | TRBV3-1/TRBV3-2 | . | TGTGCCAGCAGTGAGGGGGGACAGGGGACGTACGAGCAGTACTTC | CASSEGGQGTYEQYF
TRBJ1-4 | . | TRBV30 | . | TGTGCCTGGAGTCCCGCGGATGAAAAACTGTTTTTT | CAWSPADEKLFF
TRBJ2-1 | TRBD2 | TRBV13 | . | TGTGCCAGCAGCTTACCTCGGCGGGAGGGATACAATGAGCAGTTCTTC | CASSLPRREGYNEQFF